There are many counts of the clone carrying this T cell receptor beta chain. Its target is not known. The CDR3 loop spans 15 amino acids. Trimming cost V 1 base and J 0 bases, with 9 bases left between them. Germline V gene data show CDR1 as LGHDT and CDR2 as YNNKEL (reference sequence). This sample was included in a study of T-cell reconstitution after alpha-beta-depleted transplantation in children. Overall study findings and caveats: Surviving recipient cells, namely T cells and thymic progenitors, were the source of high day-60 TCRbeta diversity in some patients. T cells produced anew were the main source of T-cell counts and diversity one year after transplant. Several hundred graft clones that had expanded were reportedly the source of alpha-beta T cells about two months after transplant.

During its preparation, the TCRbeta library received unique molecular identifiers. TCRdb processed the PCR reads anew with MiXCR; each CDR3 protein has one entry. The sample comprises about 300,000 distinct CDR3 sequences, roughly 8.2% of which are singletons, and 9.1% rests with the top ten. The source is a female patient aged 2-10 years who had a stem cell transplant for Fanconi anemia, so the T cells may come from the graft donor. J is TRBJ1-1 and V is TRBV3-1; unclear D gene. The source was peripheral blood, collected 360 days after TCRalphabeta/CD19-depleted stem cell transplant. CDR3 loop: CASSQVARMNTEAFF. CDR3 bases: TGTGCCAGCAGCCAAGTAGCGAGGATGAACACTGAAGCTTTCTTT.